This T cell receptor (beta chain) was documented in a study of cytomegalovirus exposure and HLA in healthy donors. Study summary: The early release's HLA-typed donors yielded 78 million or so unique TCRs.

Regarding this clone: Its antigen is still unknown.

Study results and caveats: Earlier results showed most TCR beta V segments being productive about 87% or about 30% of the time. The authors excluded some V segments, including TRBV6-2 and TRBV6-3, as indistinguishable. There were 150 to 200 TCR beta chains listed as cytomegalovirus-associated.

PCR primers comprised 60 Vbeta and 13 Jbeta primers. Profiling relied on immunoSEQ multiplex PCR, and the TCRdb table lists in-frame clones only, not all of them. The sample lists 250,000 to 300,000 clones, around nine tenths occurring once. Germline V gene sequence: CDR1 SGHRS, CDR2 YFSETQ. The ends lost 4 bases at V and 9 bases at J; junction bases unmatched: 8. The CDR3 covers 14 residues. The rearrangement joins TRBV5-1 to TRBJ2-1; 9 bases map to TRBD1. Material: PBMCs. This TCR was sampled from a girl aged 2-10 years in good health and CMV-seronegative. In DNA form, the CDR3 reads TGCGCCAGCAGCCTATCCGGGACAGGGTCTGAGCAGTTCTTC. Encoded protein: CASSLSGTGSEQFF.